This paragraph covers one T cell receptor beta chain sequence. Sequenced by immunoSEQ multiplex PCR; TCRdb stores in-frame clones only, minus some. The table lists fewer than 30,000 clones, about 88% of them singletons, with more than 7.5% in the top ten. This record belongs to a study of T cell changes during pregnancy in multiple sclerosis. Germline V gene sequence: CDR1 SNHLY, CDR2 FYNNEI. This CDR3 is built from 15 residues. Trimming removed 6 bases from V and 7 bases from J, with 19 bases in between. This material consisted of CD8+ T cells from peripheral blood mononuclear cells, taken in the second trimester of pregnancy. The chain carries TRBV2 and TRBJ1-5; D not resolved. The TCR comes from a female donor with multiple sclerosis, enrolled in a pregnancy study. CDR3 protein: CASRALHTAYQPQHF. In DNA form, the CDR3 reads TGTGCCAGCAGAGCCCTTCACACAGCCTACCAGCCCCAGCATTTT. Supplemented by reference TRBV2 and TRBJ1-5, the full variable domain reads EPEVTQTPSHQVTQMGQEVILRCVPISNHLYFYWYRQILGQKVEFLVSFYNNEISEKSEIFDDQFSVERPDGSNFTLKIRSTKLEDSAMYFCASRALHTAYQPQHFGDGTRLSIL.